This entry lists 23 T cell receptor beta chains sequenced from one sample in a study of T-cell memory formation after mild COVID-19 (dated by TCRdb to about 2021). Library creation used 5' RACE. Sequencing was performed on an Illumina NovaSeq 6000. Through fastp at Q25 and MiXCR, TCRdb rebuilt clones from the public reads, retaining in-frame beta chains. Every CDR3 protein is listed once, alongside the most common genes and DNA of its rows. The sample records roughly 120,000 distinct CDR3 sequences, 16% of which are singletons. Of the sample, approximately 14% is held by the ten largest clones. What was sequenced was PBMCs or a T cell subset sorted from them (not recorded which). The source of these receptors is an adult woman who had mild COVID-19 (a few samples of this study predate the infection). The sample titles of this study are shuffled in the database, so cell type and time point are left out; the donor was told from shared clones.

This clonotype was detected only once. The V call is TRBV7-2, the J call TRBJ2-7; 11 nucleotides align to TRBD2. The CDR3 runs to 16 residues. V shed 3 bases and J 3 bases; nucleotides not matched to a gene: 7. Germline CDR1 and CDR2: SGHTA and FQGNSA. The CDR3 nucleotides are TGTGCCAGCAGCTTCCGACTAGCGGGACTACTCTACGAGCAGTACTTC. This encodes CASSFRLAGLLYEQYF.

This clonotype came up a few times. This chain connects TRBV5-1 to TRBJ2-7; 11 nucleotides agree with TRBD1. Germline V gene data show CDR1 as SGHRS and CDR2 as YFSETQ. This CDR3 region has 16 residues. The V gene end was trimmed by 2 bases and the J gene end by 0 bases; junction bases not matched to a gene: 4. The CDR3 protein is CASSLTGTGGSYEQYF. The CDR3, as DNA: TGCGCCAGCAGCTTAACCGGGACAGGGGGCTCCTACGAGCAGTACTTC.

This clonotype has more than one count but fewer than ten. The genes are TRBV7-3 and TRBJ2-3, with 12 positions matching TRBD2. There are 16 residues in the CDR3. CDR1 is SGHTA, CDR2 FQGTGA, per germline. V lost 5 bases and J lost 0; bases outside the gene matches: 3. As DNA, the CDR3 is TGTGCCAGCAGCCGCGGGACTAGCGGGAGCACAGATACGCAGTATTTT. Translated: CASSRGTSGSTDTQYF.

The chain links TRBV9 to TRBJ1-6, with 7 nucleotides matching TRBD1. This CDR3 has 15 amino acids. V was clipped by 1 base and J by 4 bases; unmatched bases: 2. The germline CDR1 and CDR2 sequences are SGDLS and YYNGEE. The DNA for the CDR3 is TGTGCCAGCAGCGTACAGGGGGAGTATAATTCACCCCTCCACTTT. This translates into CASSVQGEYNSPLHF.

Written as DNA, the CDR3 is TGCAGTCTAGCGGGAATCGATGAGCAGTTCTTC. This translates into CSLAGIDEQFF. V usage is TRBV20-1 and J usage is TRBJ2-1; TRBD2 aligns across 9 bases. V gave up 8 bases and J gave up 8 bases; unmatched junction bases: 4. Germline V gene sequence: CDR1 DFQATT, CDR2 SNEGSKA (reference sequence). The CDR3 is 11 residues long.

V and J are TRBV5-1 and TRBJ1-1, with D tentatively TRBD1 (6 bases). This CDR3 contains 12 residues. Trimming cost V 5 bases and J 6 bases, with 11 bases left between them. From germline, CDR1 is SGHRS and CDR2 YFSETQ. The chain's CDR3 is CASRHTGSEAFF. The CDR3 DNA reads as TGCGCCAGCAGGCATACAGGGTCTGAAGCTTTCTTT.

In regard to this clonotype: A read error may produce the germline difference seen at one junction end. The chain couples TRBV10-3 to TRBJ2-7; D perhaps matches TRBD1 (6 bases). The CDR3 extends over 13 amino acids. CDR1 and CDR2 from the germline V gene are ENHRY and SYGVKD. The CDR3 spells CALSDGTRGEQYF. The CDR3 region has the DNA TGTGCCCTCAGTGACGGGACAAGAGGCGAGCAGTACTTC.

This clonotype was picked up one time. The V and J genes are TRBV24-1 and TRBJ2-3; TRBD1 matches at 7 bases. Germline V CDR1 and CDR2: KGHDR, SFDVKD. J lost 2 bases, V lost 4 bases, and 2 bases had no gene match. CDR3 length: 14 amino acids. The CDR3 coding sequence is TGTGCCACCAGTGAGGACAGGCACACAGATACGCAGTATTTT. Residues: CATSEDRHTDTQYF.

This clonotype was observed a few times. The chain combines TRBV7-3 with TRBJ1-4; D remains ambiguous. This CDR3 spans 13 amino acids. V was pared by 4 bases and J by 7 bases, with 10 bases between. CDR1 and CDR2 from the germline V gene are SGHTA and FQGTGA. The CDR3 nucleotides read TGTGCCAGCAGCTCCTTTGTCGGTGAAAAACTGTTTTTT. It encodes CASSSFVGEKLFF.

The CDR3 is CSVAEDNEQFF. The CDR3 coding sequence is TGCAGCGTCGCGGAAGACAATGAGCAGTTCTTC. The chain couples TRBV29-1 to TRBJ2-1; D is ambiguous. This CDR3 region has 11 residues. V lost 6 bases and J lost 5, with 8 bases in between. Germline V gene sequence: CDR1 SQVTM, CDR2 ANQGSEA.

The V and J genes are TRBV20-1 and TRBJ1-4; tentative D call: TRBD1 (5 bases). Per the germline V gene, CDR1 is DFQATT and CDR2 is SNEGSKA (reference sequence). CDR3 length: 14 amino acids. Trimming removed 3 bases from V and 9 bases from J, with 17 bases in between. CDR3 protein: CSARVTARRKKLFF. In nucleotides, the CDR3 is TGCAGTGCTAGGGTGACAGCGCGGCGTAAAAAACTGTTTTTT.

The V and J genes are TRBV7-6 and TRBJ2-7, with D tentatively TRBD2 (7 bases). V lost 5 bases and J 5 bases, leaving 16 bases between the germline ends. The CDR3 sequence is 14 residues long. CDR1 SGHVS and CDR2 FNYEAQ come from the germline V gene. Written as DNA, the CDR3 is TGTGCCAGCAGCAACGCGGGGGCCCCCGACGAGCAGTACTTC. Its translation is CASSNAGAPDEQYF.

The rearrangement joins TRBV4-2 to TRBJ2-1; 10 positions agree with TRBD2. J lost 5 bases, V lost 4 bases, and 5 bases had no gene match. Germline assignment: CDR1 LGHNA and CDR2 YNFKEQ. The CDR3 loop spans 15 amino acids. Here the CDR3 DNA reads TGTGCCAGCAGCCCAGCGGGAGGGCCTAACAATGAGCAGTTCTTC. As protein: CASSPAGGPNNEQFF.

The gene calls are TRBV20-1 and TRBJ2-1; 8 positions agree with TRBD2. This CDR3 comprises 11 residues. Germline CDR1 is DFQATT and CDR2 is SNEGSKA (reference sequence). Losses at the gene ends were 5 bases for V and 8 bases for J; bases not matched to a gene: 2. The CDR3 region is CSAWTSYEQFF. The DNA for the CDR3 is TGCAGTGCTTGGACTAGCTATGAGCAGTTCTTC.

This clonotype came up a few times. The chain combines TRBV29-1 with TRBJ2-4; D not resolved. The germline V and J ends were trimmed by 6 bases and 0 bases, with 9 bases remaining between them. The germline gives CDR1 SQVTM, CDR2 ANQGSEA. The CDR3 length is 13 residues. The CDR3 reads CSVRITAKNIQYF. The CDR3 DNA reads as TGCAGCGTACGAATAACAGCCAAAAACATTCAGTACTTC.

The sample holds many counts of this clonotype. The J gene is TRBJ2-5, the V gene TRBV27; D call uncertain. This CDR3 spans 17 amino acids. CDR1 is MNHEY, CDR2 SMNVEV, per germline (reference sequence). V shed 2 bases and J shed 3 bases, with 19 bases lying between them. This CDR3 is CASSLNPWVVRKETQYF. In nucleotides, the CDR3 is TGTGCCAGCAGTTTAAACCCCTGGGTAGTCCGGAAAGAGACCCAGTACTTC.

A few counts support this clonotype. The chain carries TRBV7-2 and TRBJ1-2; TRBD1 might be the D (5 bases). Germline CDR1 is SGHTA and CDR2 is FQGNSA. Trimming took 3 bases from V and 3 from J, leaving 11 bases between them. CDR3 length: 14 residues. The CDR3 is CASSLDQGHYGYTF. CDR3 sequence (DNA): TGTGCCAGCAGCTTGGATCAGGGCCACTATGGCTACACCTTC.

This chain connects TRBV4-1 to TRBJ2-3, with D possibly matching TRBD2 (5 bases). This CDR3 is built from 16 residues. V shed 2 bases and J shed 2 bases, with 14 bases lying between them. Germline V gives CDR1 MGHRA, CDR2 YSYEKL. The CDR3: CASSQTRARITDTQYF. For the CDR3, the DNA is TGCGCCAGCAGCCAAACTAGAGCTAGAATCACAGATACGCAGTATTTT.

As concerns this clonotype: A much larger clone sits a single nucleotide away, making a read error possible. V and J are TRBV25-1 and TRBJ2-1; 9 positions match TRBD2. This CDR3 is 15 amino acids long. From germline, CDR1 is MGHDK and CDR2 SYGVNS. The CDR3 loop is CASSEALAGANEKFF. As DNA, the CDR3 is TGTGCCAGCAGTGAAGCTTTAGCGGGAGCGAATGAGAAGTTCTTC.

The V and J genes are TRBV12-3 or TRBV12-4 and TRBJ2-3; D uncertain. Trimming removed 1 base from V and 5 bases from J, with 16 bases in between. The CDR3 runs 16 residues. This CDR3 reads CASSLDGPPREDTQYF. DNA of the CDR3: TGTGCCAGCAGTTTAGATGGTCCACCGCGAGAAGATACGCAGTATTTT.

The J gene is TRBJ2-1, the V gene TRBV15; D is ambiguous. The V gene lost 1 base and the J gene lost 6 bases, with 10 bases spanning the gap. The CDR3 is 14 residues long. Germline V gene sequence: CDR1 LNHNV, CDR2 YYDKDF (reference sequence). In DNA form, the CDR3 reads TGTGCCACCAGCAGAGTAGACTCGTCCAATGAGCAGTTCTTC. It translates to CATSRVDSSNEQFF.

Worth noting for this clonotype: Sequence at one end of the junction differs from germline and may be a read error. The CDR3 sequence: CAGRPAGGPGELFF. CDR3 DNA: TGTGCCGGCAGGCCCGCGGGAGGGCCCGGGGAGCTGTTTTTT. The chain uses TRBV6-2 or TRBV6-3 and TRBJ2-2; TRBD2 aligns across 9 bases. Germline CDR1 and CDR2: MNHEY and SVGEGT. The CDR3 is 14 amino acids.

The V gene is TRBV10-2, the J gene TRBJ1-2, with a possible D match to TRBD1 (6 bases). Germline CDR1 WSHSY, CDR2 SAAADI. The CDR3 contains 13 residues. The V gene lost 4 bases and the J gene lost 5 bases, with 11 bases spanning the gap. The CDR3 nucleotides are TGCGCCAGCAGTGCCGGGGGGCCGTATGGCTACACCTTC. This translates into CASSAGGPYGYTF.